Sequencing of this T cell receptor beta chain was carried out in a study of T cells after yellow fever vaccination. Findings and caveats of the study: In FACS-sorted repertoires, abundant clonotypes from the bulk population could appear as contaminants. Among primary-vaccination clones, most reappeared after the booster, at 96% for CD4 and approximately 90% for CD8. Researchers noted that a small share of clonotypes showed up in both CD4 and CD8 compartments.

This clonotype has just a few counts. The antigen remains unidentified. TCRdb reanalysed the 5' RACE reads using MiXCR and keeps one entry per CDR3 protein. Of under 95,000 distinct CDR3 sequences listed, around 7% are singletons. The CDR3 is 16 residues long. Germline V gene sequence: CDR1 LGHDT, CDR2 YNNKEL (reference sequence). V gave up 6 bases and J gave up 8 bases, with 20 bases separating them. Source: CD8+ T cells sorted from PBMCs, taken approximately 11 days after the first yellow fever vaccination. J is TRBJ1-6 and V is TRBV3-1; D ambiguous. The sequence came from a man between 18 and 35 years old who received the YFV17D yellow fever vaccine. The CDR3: CASRPSRRADYSPLHF. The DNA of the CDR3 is TGTGCCAGCAGGCCTTCAAGGCGGGCCGACTATTCACCCCTCCACTTT.